This TCR beta chain was documented in a study of tumor T cells in aggressive B-cell lymphoma. The assay was immunoSEQ multiplex PCR, and TCRdb's table has in-frame clones only and misses some. The sample holds more than 2,000 clones, almost 80% seen once. This CDR3 contains 17 residues. The junction had 11 bases not matched to a gene; V was cut back by 0 bases and J by 7 bases. Germline lookup yields CDR1 SGHRS and CDR2 YFSETQ. V is TRBV5-1 and J is TRBJ1-4; TRBD1 aligns across 8 bases. This clonotype was sampled from an adult with diffuse large B cell lymphoma. Sequencing was done on a sample of tumor tissue. The CDR3 is CASSLVPAGTGIEKLFF. In DNA, the CDR3 is TGCGCCAGCAGCTTGGTCCCAGCCGGGACAGGTATTGAAAAACTGTTTTTT.